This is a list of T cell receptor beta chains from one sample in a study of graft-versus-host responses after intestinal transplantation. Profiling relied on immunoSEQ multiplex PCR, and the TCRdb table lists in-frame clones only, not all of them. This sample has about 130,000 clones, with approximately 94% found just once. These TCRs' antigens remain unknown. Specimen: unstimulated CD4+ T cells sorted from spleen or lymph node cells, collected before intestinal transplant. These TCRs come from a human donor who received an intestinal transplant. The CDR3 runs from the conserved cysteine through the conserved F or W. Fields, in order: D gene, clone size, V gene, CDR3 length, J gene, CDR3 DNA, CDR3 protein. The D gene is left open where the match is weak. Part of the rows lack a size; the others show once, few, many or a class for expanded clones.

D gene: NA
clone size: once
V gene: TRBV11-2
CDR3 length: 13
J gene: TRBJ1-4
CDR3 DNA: TGTGCCAGCAGCTTAGATGTGGGGCAAAAACTGTTTTTT
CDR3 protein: CASSLDVGQKLFF

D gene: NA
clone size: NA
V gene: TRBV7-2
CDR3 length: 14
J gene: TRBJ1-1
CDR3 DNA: TGTGCCAGCAGCCTTGGACACGCTAACACTGAAGCTTTCTTT
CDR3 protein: CASSLGHANTEAFF

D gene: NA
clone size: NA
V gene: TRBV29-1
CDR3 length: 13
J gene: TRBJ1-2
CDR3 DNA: TGCAGCGTTGAGTCGGAGGGGCGAGGGGGCTACACCTTC
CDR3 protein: CSVESEGRGGYTF

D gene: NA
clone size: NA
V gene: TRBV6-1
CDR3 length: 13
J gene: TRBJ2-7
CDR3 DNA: TGTGCCAGCAAAGGGTCGAGCTCCTACGAGCAGTACTTC
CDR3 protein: CASKGSSSYEQYF

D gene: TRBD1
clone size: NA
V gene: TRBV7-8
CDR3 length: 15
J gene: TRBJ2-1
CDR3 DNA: TGTGCCAGCAGCTGGGGACAGGGGGCGAGGAATGAGCAGTTCTTC
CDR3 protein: CASSWGQGARNEQFF

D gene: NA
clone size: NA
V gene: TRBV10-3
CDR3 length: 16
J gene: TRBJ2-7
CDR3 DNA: TGTGCCATCAGTGAGGGAGCGAGGGTAGGGGGCTACGAGCAGTACTTC
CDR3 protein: CAISEGARVGGYEQYF

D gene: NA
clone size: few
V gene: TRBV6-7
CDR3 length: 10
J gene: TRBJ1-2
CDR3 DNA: TGTGCCAGCCGAGGGGGTGGCTACACCTTC
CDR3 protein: CASRGGGYTF

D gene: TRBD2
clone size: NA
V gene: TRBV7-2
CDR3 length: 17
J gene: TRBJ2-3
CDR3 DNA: TGTGCCAGCAGCTTAGGGGCTAGCGGGGGGGGCACAGATACGCAGTATTTT
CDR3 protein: CASSLGASGGGTDTQYF

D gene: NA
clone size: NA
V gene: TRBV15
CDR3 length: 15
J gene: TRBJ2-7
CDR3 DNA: TGTGCCACCAGCAGAGAAGGGTCCACCTCCTACGAGCAGTACTTC
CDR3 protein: CATSREGSTSYEQYF

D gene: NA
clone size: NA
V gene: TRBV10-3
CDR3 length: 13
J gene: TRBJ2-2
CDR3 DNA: TGTGCCATCAGTGAGGGGGCGGTGGGGGAGCTGTTTTTT
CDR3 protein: CAISEGAVGELFF

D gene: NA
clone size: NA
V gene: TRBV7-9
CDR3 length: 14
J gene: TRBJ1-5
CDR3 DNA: TGTGCCAGCAGCTTAAGGGACACCAATCAGCCCCAGCATTTT
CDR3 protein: CASSLRDTNQPQHF

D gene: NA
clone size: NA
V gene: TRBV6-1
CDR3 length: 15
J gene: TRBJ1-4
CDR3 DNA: TGTGCCAGCAGTGAAGAAGGCAGGGCTAATGAAAAACTGTTTTTT
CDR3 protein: CASSEEGRANEKLFF

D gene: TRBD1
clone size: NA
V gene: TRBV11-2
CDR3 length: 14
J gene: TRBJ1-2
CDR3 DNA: TGTGCCAGCAGCCCCCACGACAGGGGAGGCGGCTACACCTTC
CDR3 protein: CASSPHDRGGGYTF

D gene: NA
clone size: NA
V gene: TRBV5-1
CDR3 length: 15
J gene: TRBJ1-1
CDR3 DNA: TGCGCCAGCAGCCCTCAGGACAGACTGAACACTGAAGCTTTCTTT
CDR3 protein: CASSPQDRLNTEAFF

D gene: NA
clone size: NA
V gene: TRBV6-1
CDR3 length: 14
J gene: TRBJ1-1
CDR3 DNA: TGTGCCAGCAGTGTGAGGGAGTTGGACACTGAAGCTTTCTTT
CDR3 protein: CASSVRELDTEAFF